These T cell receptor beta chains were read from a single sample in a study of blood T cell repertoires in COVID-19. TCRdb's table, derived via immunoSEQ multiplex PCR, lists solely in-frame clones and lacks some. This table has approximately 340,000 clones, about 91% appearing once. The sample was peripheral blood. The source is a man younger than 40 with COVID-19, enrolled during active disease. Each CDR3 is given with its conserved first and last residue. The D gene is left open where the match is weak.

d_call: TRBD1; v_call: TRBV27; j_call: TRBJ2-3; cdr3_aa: CASSLSGQAPSTDTQYF
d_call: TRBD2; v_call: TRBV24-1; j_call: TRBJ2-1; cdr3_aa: CATSDLSGGPNNEQFF
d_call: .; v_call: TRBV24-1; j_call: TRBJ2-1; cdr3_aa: CATSDLAGKQFF
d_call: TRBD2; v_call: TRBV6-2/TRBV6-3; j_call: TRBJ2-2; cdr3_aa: CASSPSGLAGVGELFF
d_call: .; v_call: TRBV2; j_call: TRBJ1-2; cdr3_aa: CASRLDSHGYTF
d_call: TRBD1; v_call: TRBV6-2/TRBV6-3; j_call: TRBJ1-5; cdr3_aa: CASSDRGISNQPQHF
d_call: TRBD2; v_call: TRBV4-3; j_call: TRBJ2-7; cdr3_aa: CASSQEFLAGRYEQYF
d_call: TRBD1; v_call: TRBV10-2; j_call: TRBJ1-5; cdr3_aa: CASRAGQGAPQPQHF
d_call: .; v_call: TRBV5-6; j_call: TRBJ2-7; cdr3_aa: CASSLFGGTPTYEQYF
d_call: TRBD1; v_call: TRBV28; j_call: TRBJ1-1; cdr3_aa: CASSMTGGGTEAFF
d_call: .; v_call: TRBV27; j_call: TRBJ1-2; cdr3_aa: CASSFKGPRGGLYGYTF
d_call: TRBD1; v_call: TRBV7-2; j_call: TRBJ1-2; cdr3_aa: CASSLRTGPHGYTF
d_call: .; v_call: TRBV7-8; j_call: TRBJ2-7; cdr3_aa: CASSLGTAEQYF
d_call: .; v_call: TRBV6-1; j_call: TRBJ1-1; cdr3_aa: CASRGGSGTEAFF
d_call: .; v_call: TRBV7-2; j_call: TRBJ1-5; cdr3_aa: CASTKGGSASYSNQPQHF
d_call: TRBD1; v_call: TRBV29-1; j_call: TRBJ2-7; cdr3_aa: CSVEDRDRGPYEQYF
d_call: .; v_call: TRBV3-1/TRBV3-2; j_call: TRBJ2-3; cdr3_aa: CASSQVGGSTDTQYF
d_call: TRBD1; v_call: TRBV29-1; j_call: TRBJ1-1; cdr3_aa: CSARGQGLAEAFF
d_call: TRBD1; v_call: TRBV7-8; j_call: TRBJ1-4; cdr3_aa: CASSPGLGQGSTNEKLFF
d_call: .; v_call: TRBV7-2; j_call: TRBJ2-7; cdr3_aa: CASSLVQASYEQYF
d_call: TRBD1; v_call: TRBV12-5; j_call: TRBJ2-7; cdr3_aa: CASGSVPGQGPSQSLYEQYF
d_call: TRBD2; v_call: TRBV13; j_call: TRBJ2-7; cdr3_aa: CASSLGPDKREEIYEQYF
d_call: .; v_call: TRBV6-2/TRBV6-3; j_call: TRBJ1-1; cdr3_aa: CASSLSLGRGAAEAFF
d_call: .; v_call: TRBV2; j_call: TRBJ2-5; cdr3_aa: CASSDGQGGETQYF